This T cell receptor (beta chain) is drawn from a study of blood T cell repertoires in COVID-19. The wider study: The United States, Italy and Spain provided the acute and convalescent COVID-19 samples. Nucleic acid was either cDNA or gDNA, and it came from T cells, B-cell-depleted T cells, or PBMCs.

Study processing details: Estimation of nucleated cell counts was performed using reference gene primer amplification. TCRdb's copy holds only in-frame clones and misses some; the assay was immunoSEQ multiplex PCR. V and J calls and clone size are those listed in that table; D and trimming were worked out from the DNA. The profile shows about 220,000 clones, approximately 81% of them singletons. The sample comprised peripheral blood. The source is a woman aged 80 or over with acute or convalescent COVID-19.

DNA for the CDR3: TGTGCCAGCAGTTTTTTGGGACAGGGAGGCTCTGGAAACACCATATATTTT. The encoded protein is CASSFLGQGGSGNTIYF. J is TRBJ1-3 and V is TRBV28, with TRBD1 matching over 9 bases. The CDR3 is 17 residues long. Germline loops: CDR1 MDHEN, CDR2 SYDVKM. V was pared by 3 bases and J by 0 bases, with 6 bases of the junction left unmatched.